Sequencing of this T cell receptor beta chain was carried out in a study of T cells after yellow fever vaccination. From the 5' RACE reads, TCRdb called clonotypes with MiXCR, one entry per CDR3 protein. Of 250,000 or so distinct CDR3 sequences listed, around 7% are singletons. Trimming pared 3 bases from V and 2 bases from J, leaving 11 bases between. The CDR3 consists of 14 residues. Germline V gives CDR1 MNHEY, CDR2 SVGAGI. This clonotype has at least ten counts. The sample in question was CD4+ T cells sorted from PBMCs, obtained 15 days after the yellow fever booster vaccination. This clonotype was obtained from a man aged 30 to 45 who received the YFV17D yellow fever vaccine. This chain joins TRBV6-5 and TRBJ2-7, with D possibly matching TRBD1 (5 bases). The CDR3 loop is CASSYQGIPYEQYF. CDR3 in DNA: TGTGCCAGCAGTTATCAGGGCATCCCCTACGAGCAGTACTTC.